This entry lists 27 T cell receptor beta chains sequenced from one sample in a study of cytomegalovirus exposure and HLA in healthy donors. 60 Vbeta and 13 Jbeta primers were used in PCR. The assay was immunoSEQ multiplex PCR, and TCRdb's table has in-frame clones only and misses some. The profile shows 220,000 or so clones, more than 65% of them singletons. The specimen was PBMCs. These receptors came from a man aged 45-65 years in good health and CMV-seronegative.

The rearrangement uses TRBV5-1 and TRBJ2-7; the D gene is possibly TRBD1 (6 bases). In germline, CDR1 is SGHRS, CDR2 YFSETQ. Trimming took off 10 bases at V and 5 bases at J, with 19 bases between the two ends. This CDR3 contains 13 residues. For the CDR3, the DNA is TGCGCCGGTCGACAGGTGTCCCCCCACGAGCAGTACTTC. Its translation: CAGRQVSPHEQYF.

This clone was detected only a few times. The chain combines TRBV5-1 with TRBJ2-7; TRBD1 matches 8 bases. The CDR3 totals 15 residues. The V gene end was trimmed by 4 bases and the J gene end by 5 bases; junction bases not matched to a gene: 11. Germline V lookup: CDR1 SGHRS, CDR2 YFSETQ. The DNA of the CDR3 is TGCGCCAGCAGCCTAGGGGACAGGAAACGGAACGAGCAGTACTTC. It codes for CASSLGDRKRNEQYF.

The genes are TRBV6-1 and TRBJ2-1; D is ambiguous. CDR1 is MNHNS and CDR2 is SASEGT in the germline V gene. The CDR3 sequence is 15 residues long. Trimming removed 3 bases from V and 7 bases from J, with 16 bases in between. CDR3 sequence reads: CASSDVGGSSNEQFF. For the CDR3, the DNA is TGTGCCAGCAGTGACGTCGGCGGCTCCTCGAATGAGCAGTTCTTC.

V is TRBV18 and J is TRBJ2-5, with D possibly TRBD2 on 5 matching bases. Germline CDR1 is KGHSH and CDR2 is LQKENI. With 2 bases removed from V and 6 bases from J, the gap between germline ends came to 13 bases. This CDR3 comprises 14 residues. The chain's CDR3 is CASSPRPGGQTQYF. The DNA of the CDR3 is TGTGCCAGCTCACCAAGGCCAGGAGGCCAGACCCAGTACTTC.

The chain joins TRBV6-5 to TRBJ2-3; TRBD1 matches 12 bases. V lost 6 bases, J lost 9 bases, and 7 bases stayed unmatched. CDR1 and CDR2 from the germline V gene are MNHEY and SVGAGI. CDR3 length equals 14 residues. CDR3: CASRGTGGSSTQYF. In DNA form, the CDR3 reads TGTGCCAGCAGGGGGACAGGGGGCTCTTCGACGCAGTATTTT.

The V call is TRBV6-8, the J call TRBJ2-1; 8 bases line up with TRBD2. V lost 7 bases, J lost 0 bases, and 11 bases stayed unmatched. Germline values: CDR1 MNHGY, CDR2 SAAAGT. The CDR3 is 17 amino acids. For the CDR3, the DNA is TGTGCCAGCATCGTAGCGGGAACAACTAGCTCCTACAATGAGCAGTTCTTC. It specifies CASIVAGTTSSYNEQFF.

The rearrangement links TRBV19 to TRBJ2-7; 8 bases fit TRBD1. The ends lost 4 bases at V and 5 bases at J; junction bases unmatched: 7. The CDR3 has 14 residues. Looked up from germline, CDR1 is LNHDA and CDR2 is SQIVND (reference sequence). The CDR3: CASSKDRAAHEQYF. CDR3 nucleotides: TGTGCCAGTAGTAAGGACAGGGCGGCCCACGAGCAGTACTTC.

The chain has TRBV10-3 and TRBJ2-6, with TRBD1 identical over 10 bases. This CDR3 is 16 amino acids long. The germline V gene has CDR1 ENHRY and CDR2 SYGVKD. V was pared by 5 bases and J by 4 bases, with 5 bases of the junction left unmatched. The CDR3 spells CAISRQGANGANVLTF. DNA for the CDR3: TGTGCCATCAGTCGACAGGGGGCCAACGGGGCCAACGTCCTGACTTTC.

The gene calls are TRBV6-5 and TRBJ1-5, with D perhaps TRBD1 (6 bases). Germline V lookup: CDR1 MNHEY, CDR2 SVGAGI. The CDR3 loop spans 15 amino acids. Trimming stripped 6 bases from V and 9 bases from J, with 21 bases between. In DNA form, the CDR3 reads TGTGCCAGCAGCCCAAGTGGGGGCCGCCGAAGGCCCCAGCATTTT. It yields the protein CASSPSGGRRRPQHF.

CDR3 nucleotides: TGTGCCAGCGCCGGGACAGGGGCGTCCTACGAGCAGTACTTC. Its protein product is CASAGTGASYEQYF. The genes are TRBV9 and TRBJ2-7, with 10 bases identical to TRBD1. The V and J ends lost 7 bases and 1 base, in that order; junction bases with no gene match: 5. CDR3 size: 14 residues. Per the germline V gene, CDR1 is SGDLS and CDR2 is YYNGEE.

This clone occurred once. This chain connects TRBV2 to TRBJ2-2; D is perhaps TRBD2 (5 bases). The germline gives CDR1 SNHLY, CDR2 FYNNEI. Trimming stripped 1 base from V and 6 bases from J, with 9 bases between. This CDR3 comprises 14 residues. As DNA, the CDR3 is TGTGCCAGCAGTGAAGAGGCCGGGGCCGGGGAGCTGTTTTTT. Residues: CASSEEAGAGELFF.

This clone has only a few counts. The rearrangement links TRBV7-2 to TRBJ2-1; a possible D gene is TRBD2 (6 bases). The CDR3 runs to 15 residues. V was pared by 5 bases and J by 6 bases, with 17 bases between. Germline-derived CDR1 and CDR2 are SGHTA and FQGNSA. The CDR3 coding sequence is TGTGCCAGCAGCCCCGCCACCGGGGGTTCCAATGAGCAGTTCTTC. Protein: CASSPATGGSNEQFF. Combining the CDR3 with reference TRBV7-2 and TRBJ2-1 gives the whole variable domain GAGVSQSPSNKVTEKGKDVELRCDPISGHTALYWYRQSLGQGLEFLIYFQGNSAPDKSGLPSDRFSAERTGGSVSTLTIQRTQQEDSAVYLCASSPATGGSNEQFFGPGTRLTVL.

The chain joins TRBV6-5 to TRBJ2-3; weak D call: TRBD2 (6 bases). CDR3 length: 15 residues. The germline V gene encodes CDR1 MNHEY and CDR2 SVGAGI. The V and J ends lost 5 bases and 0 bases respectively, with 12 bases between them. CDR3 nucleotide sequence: TGTGCCAGCAGTCGTAGCGGTACTAGCACAGATACGCAGTATTTT. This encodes CASSRSGTSTDTQYF.

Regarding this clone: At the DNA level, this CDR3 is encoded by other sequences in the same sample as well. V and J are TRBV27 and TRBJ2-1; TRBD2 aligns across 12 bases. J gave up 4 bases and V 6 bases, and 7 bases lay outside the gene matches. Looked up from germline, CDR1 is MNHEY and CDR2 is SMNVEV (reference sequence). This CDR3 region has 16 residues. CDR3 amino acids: CASSLPGTSGYNEQFF. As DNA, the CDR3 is TGTGCCAGCAGCCTTCCGGGGACTAGCGGGTACAATGAGCAGTTCTTC.

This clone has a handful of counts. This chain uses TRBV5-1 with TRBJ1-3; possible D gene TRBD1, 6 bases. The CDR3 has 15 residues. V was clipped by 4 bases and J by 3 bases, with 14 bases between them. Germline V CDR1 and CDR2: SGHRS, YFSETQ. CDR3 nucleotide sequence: TGCGCCAGCAGCGAACAGGGTCTAGGTGGAAACACCATATATTTT. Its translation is CASSEQGLGGNTIYF. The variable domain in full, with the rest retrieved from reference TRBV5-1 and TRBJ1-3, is KAGVTQTPRYLIKTRGQQVTLSCSPISGHRSVSWYQQTPGQGLQFLFEYFSETQRNKGNFPGRFSGRQFSNSRSEMNVSTLELGDSALYLCASSEQGLGGNTIYFGEGSWLTVV.

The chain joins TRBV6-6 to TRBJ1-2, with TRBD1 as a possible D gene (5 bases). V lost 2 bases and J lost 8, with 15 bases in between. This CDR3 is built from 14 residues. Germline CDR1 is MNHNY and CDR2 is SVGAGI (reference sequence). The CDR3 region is CASSYLPGRGGYTF. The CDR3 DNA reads TGTGCCAGCAGTTACCTCCCAGGAAGGGGAGGCTACACCTTC.

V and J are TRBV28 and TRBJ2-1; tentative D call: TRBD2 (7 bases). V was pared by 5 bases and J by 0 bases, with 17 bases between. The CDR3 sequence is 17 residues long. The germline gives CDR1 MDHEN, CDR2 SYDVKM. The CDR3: CASSRHGGGSSYNEQFF. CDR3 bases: TGTGCCAGCAGTCGCCATGGGGGCGGGAGCTCCTACAATGAGCAGTTCTTC.

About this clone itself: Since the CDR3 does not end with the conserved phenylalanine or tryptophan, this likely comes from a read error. Written as DNA, the CDR3 is TGTGCCAGCAGCGTAGTGGGGTCAGGGGGCTATGGCTACACCCTC. Residues: CASSVVGSGGYGYTL. This rearrangement joins TRBV9 to TRBJ1-2, with 7 bases lining up with TRBD1. This CDR3 is 15 amino acids long. V lost 0 bases and J lost 4; bases outside the gene matches: 6. Germline-derived CDR1 and CDR2 are SGDLS and YYNGEE.

As DNA, the CDR3 is TGTGCCATCAGTGCAGGGGCGAACACTGAAGCTTTCTTT. Translation: CAISAGANTEAFF. The chain recombines TRBV10-3 with TRBJ1-1, with D possibly being TRBD1 (6 bases). Germline V gene lookup returns CDR1 ENHRY and CDR2 SYGVKD. With 4 bases removed from V and 1 base from J, the gap between germline ends came to 7 bases. The CDR3 runs 13 residues.

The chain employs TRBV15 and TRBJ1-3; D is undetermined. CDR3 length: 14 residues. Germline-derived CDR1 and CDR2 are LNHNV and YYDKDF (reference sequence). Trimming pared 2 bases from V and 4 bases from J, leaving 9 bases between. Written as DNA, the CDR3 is TGTGCCACCAGCAGAACTCCGGAGGGAAACACCATATATTTT. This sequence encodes CATSRTPEGNTIYF.

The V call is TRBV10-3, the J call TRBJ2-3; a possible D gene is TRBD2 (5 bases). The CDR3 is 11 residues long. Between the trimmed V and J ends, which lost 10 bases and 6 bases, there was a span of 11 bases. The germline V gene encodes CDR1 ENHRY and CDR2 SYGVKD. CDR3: CASTLGDTQYF. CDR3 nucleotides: TGTGCCAGCACACTAGGGGATACGCAGTATTTT.

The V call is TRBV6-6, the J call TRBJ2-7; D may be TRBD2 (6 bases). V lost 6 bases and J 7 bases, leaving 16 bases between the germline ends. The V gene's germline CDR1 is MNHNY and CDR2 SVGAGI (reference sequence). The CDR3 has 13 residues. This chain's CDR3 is CASSLSRGREQYF. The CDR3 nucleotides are TGTGCCAGCAGCCTCTCCCGAGGGAGGGAGCAGTACTTC.

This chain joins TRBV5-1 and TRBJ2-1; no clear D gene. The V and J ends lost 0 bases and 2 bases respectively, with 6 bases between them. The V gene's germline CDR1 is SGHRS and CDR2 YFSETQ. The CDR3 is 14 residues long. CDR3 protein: CASSLAETYNEQFF. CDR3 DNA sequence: TGCGCCAGCAGCTTGGCCGAGACCTACAATGAGCAGTTCTTC.

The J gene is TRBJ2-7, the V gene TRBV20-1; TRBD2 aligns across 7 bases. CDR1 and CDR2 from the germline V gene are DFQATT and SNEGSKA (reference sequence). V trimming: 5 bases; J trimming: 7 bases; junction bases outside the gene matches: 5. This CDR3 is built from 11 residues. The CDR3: CSAAAGGEQYF. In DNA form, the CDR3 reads TGCAGTGCTGCAGCCGGGGGGGAGCAGTACTTC.

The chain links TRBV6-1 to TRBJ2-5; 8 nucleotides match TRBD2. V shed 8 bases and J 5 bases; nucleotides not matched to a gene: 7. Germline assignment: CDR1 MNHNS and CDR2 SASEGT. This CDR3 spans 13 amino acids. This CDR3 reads CASGIAGRETQYF. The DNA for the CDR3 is TGTGCCAGCGGAATAGCGGGAAGGGAGACCCAGTACTTC.

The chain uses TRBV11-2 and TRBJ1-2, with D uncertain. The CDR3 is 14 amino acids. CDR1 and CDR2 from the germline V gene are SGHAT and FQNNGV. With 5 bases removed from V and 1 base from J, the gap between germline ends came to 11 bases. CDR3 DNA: TGTGCCAGCAGCCAAATCTGGCTTAACTATGGCTACACCTTC. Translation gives CASSQIWLNYGYTF.

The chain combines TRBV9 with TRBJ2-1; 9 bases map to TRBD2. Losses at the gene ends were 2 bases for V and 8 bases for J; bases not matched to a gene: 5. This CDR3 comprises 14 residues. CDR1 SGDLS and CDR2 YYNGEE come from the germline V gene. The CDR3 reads CASSVVAGAYEQFF. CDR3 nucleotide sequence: TGTGCCAGCAGCGTGGTAGCGGGAGCATATGAGCAGTTCTTC.